The source of this TCR beta chain is a study of T-cell reconstitution after alpha-beta-depleted transplantation in children. In this sample, this clonotype turned up a few times. The library targeted TCRbeta and was prepared with unique molecular identifiers. From the PCR reads, TCRdb called clonotypes with MiXCR, one entry per CDR3 protein. The data show 500,000 to 650,000 distinct CDR3 sequences, with about an eighth seen just once and 11% to 15% held by the top ten. The CDR3 loop spans 14 amino acids. Germline assignment: CDR1 LNHDA and CDR2 SQIVND (reference sequence). Trimming removed 3 bases at V and 3 bases at J, with 9 bases between.

The chain links TRBV19 to TRBJ1-5, with a weak D call TRBD1 (5 bases). The receptor's source is a female patient aged 2-9 years who had a stem cell transplant for aplastic anemia, so the T cells may come from the graft donor. The sequences come from PBMCs, mostly from graft donor cells, collected 180 days after TCRalphabeta/CD19-depleted stem cell transplant. The CDR3 spells CASSMGRANQPQHF. CDR3 bases: TGTGCCAGTAGTATGGGCAGGGCCAATCAGCCCCAGCATTTT.